Detailed here is one T cell receptor (beta chain). Its antigen remains unknown. TCRdb keeps only in-frame clones here, not all; method: immunoSEQ multiplex PCR. The sample has around 100,000 clones, more than 65% seen once. This specimen comes from a study of T cell responses to AZD1222 COVID-19 vaccine. Study at large: It was second doses at about 4 or about 12 weeks that were pooled.

Study-wide findings and caveats: A mostly white British donor set with more females was recruited, and clonal diversity was possibly underestimated. At 160-218 and 743-854, vaccine-associated CD4 TCRs were dominant, and they spanned spike. Without day 14 samples, only post-peak T cell repertoires were studied.

The CDR3 extends over 15 amino acids. Trimming pared 2 bases from V and 6 bases from J, leaving 14 bases between. CDR1 and CDR2 from the germline V gene are MGHRA and YSYEKL. The source material was peripheral blood, sampled on day 0 of AZD1222 vaccination. The chain joins TRBV4-1 to TRBJ1-5; D is possibly TRBD1 (5 bases). The sequence was obtained from an adult in good health. The CDR3 here is CASSQRHGALQPQHF. The CDR3 DNA follows: TGCGCCAGCAGCCAACGGCACGGGGCTCTTCAGCCCCAGCATTTT.